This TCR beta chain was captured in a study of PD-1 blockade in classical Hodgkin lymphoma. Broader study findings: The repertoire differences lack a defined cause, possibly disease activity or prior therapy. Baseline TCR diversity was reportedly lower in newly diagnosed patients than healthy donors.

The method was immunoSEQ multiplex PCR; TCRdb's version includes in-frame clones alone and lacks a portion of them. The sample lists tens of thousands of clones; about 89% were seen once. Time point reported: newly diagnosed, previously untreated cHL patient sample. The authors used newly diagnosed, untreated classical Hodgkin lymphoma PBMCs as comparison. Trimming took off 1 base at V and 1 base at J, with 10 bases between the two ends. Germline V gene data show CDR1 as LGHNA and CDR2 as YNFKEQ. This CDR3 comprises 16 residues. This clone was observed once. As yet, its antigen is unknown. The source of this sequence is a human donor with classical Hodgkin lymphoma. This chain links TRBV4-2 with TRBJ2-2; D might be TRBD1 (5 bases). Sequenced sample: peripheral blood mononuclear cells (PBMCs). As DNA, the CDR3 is TGTGCCAGCAGCCAAGCCCTAGGACAGAACACCGGGGAGCTGTTTTTT. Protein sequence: CASSQALGQNTGELFF.